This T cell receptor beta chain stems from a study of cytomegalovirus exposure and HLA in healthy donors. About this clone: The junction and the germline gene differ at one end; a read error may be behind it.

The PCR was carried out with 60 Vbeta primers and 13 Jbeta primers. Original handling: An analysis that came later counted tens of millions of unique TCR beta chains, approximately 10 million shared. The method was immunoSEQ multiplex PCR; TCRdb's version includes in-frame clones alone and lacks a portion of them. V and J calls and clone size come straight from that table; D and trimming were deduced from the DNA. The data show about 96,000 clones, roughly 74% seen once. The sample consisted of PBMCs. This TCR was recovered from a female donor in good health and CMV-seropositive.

The CDR3 DNA sequence: TGCGCCAGCAGCCAGGCAGACAGGGAGAACTTC. Translating gives CASSQADRENF. The chain has TRBV4-1 and TRBJ1-2; TRBD1 aligns across 7 bases. The CDR3 runs to 11 residues. Looked up from germline, CDR1 is MGHRA and CDR2 is YSYEKL.